This entry concerns a single T cell receptor (beta chain). It lacks a known antigen. Base qualities were left out, and no much larger clone turns up one base away. The donors belonged to the validation cohort of around 130 subjects, which was separate from the roughly 700-subject first cohort. The library was prepared using the immunoSEQ multiplex PCR assay. The original methods were these. To diagnose cytomegalovirus status from the catalog of TCR beta chain sequences, a statistical classification framework was built. As stored in TCRdb, this immuneACCESS dataset retains in-frame rearrangements with V and J assigned. A fraction of the clones does not appear; measured against another copy, unresolved V genes explain less than half of the discrepancy, and the remainder lacks a known reason. D and trimming were read from the DNA, whereas the V and J calls and clone size are those reported in that table. The sample has some 150,000 clones on record, approximately 90% of them singletons. Clones ranked in the top ten supply around 6% of the sample.

The data were taken from a study of cytomegalovirus exposure and HLA in healthy donors (dated 2017 in TCRdb). Regarding the complete study: According to a later analysis, the 120 or so validation repertoires were produced on the same platform as the roughly 700 repertoires of the first cohort. The study was designed to test whether signatures of past pathogen exposure could be identified by cataloging public T cell receptors. To predict cytomegalovirus infection status, the study combined high-throughput TCR immunosequencing, statistical association of individual TCRs with disease status, and machine learning. A separate validation cohort of over 95 different subjects was used in addition to the roughly 700-subject first cohort.

Germline trimming: 5 bases from V, 4 bases from J; junction bases outside gene matches: 1. Spanning cysteine to phenylalanine, the CDR3 consists of 13 amino acids. Only the CDR3 DNA stays, 39 bases, in frame from base 1. Via the germline V gene, CDR1 is SGHNT and CDR2 YENEEA. The research as a whole found: A total of fewer than 200 TCR beta chains were listed by the study as associated with cytomegalovirus. It was suggested by the authors that the approach could potentially be generalized to other disease states and immunological phenotypes. Across donors, most TCR sequences were observed very rarely, whereas some public TCRs were present in many individuals. In vitro tests confirmed that a few of the cytomegalovirus-associated TCR beta chains recognize cytomegalovirus antigens. The classifier was reported to diagnose cytomegalovirus status with high specificity and sensitivity in both the original and validation cohorts. A later analysis had no HLA typing for the validation cohort, so co-occurrence there was scored across all 110 or so repertoires. In a later analysis, TCRs clustered in the first cohort were found to also tend to co-occur in the approximately 120 validation repertoires, with 94% of cluster scores above 0.

The sample taken for sequencing was PBMCs. The sequence was obtained from a woman in her twenties or thirties in good health and CMV-seropositive. Recombination linked TRBV11-3 to TRBJ2-2, with TRBD1 matching 7 junction bases. The CDR3 loop reads CASSTGVTGELFF. The bases read TGTGCCAGCAGCACAGGGGTCACCGGGGAGCTGTTTTTT.